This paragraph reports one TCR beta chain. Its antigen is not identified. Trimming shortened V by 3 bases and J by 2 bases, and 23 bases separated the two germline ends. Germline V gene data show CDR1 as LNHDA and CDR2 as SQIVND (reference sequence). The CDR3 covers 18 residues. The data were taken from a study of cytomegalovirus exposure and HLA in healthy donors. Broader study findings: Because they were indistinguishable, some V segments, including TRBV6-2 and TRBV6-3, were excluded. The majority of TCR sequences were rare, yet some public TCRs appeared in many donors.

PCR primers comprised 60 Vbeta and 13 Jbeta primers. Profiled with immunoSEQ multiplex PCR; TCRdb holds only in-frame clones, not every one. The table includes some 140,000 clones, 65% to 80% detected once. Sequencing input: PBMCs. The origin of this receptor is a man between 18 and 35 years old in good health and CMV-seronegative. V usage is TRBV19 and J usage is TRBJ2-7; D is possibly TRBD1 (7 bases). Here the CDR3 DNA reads TGTGCCAGTAGTATTTCCCACAGGGGCGGCTCGGGGGCCTACGAGCAGTACTTC. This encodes CASSISHRGGSGAYEQYF.